These T cell receptor beta chains were read from a single sample in a study of OX40 agonist ivuxolimab in advanced cancers. The protocol was immunoSEQ multiplex PCR, while the TCRdb copy is restricted to in-frame clones and leaves out a portion. The sample consists of roughly 53,000 clones, less than 85% of them appearing once. The material was CD4+ or CD8+ T cells sorted from blood, obtained in a trial of the OX40 agonist ivuxolimab. The receptors here all came from an adult with an advanced solid tumor such as melanoma, head and neck, liver or kidney cancer. Both conserved end residues are part of each CDR3. The D gene is left open where the match is weak. For some rows the clone size is stated as once, few or many, or as a class when expanded; others skip it.

CASSSRKNTGELFF | TGTGCCAGCAGCTCCAGAAAGAACACCGGGGAGCTGTTTTTT | TRBJ2-2 | . | . | TRBV7-9
CSASFGNTIYF | TGCAGTGCTAGTTTTGGAAACACCATATATTTT | TRBJ1-3 | . | . | TRBV20-1
CASSPGRDYEQYF | TGTGCCAGCAGCCCCGGACGAGACTACGAGCAGTACTTC | TRBJ2-7 | . | . | TRBV11-2
CASSLGGVQETQYF | TGTGCCAGCAGCTTAGGTGGGGTGCAAGAGACCCAGTACTTC | TRBJ2-5 | . | . | TRBV7-2
CASSDTAGQRHGQYF | TGCGCCAGCAGTGACACAGCGGGGCAACGCCACGGGCAGTACTTC | TRBJ2-7 | once | TRBD2 | TRBV10-2
CASTWGQGAGNEQFF | TGTGCCAGCACGTGGGGACAGGGGGCTGGCAATGAGCAGTTCTTC | TRBJ2-1 | . | TRBD1 | TRBV6-1
CASSSQGAPPHYGYTF | TGTGCCAGTAGTTCACAGGGGGCCCCCCCCCACTATGGCTACACCTTC | TRBJ1-2 | . | TRBD1 | TRBV19
CASSLGPGQGGTEAFF | TGTGCCAGCAGCTTAGGGCCGGGACAGGGGGGGACTGAAGCTTTCTTT | TRBJ1-1 | . | TRBD1 | TRBV7-6
CASTQGGSGELFF | TGCGCCAGCACCCAAGGGGGCTCCGGGGAGCTGTTTTTT | TRBJ2-2 | . | TRBD1 | TRBV5-1
CATQPWDEQFF | TGCGCCACCCAACCATGGGATGAGCAGTTCTTC | TRBJ2-1 | . | . | TRBV5-1
CASAKLAGVANEQFF | TGTGCCAGCGCTAAACTAGCGGGAGTCGCCAATGAGCAGTTCTTC | TRBJ2-1 | . | TRBD2 | TRBV6-4
CASRMGLSGNTDTQYF | TGCGCCAGCAGGATGGGGTTGAGCGGGAACACAGATACGCAGTATTTT | TRBJ2-3 | once | TRBD2 | TRBV5-1
CASSLASGSLGNEQFF | TGCGCCAGCAGCTTGGCGAGCGGGAGTTTAGGGAATGAGCAGTTCTTC | TRBJ2-1 | . | TRBD2 | TRBV5-1
CASLRRGTDTQYF | TGTGCCAGCCTTAGGAGGGGCACAGATACGCAGTATTTT | TRBJ2-3 | . | . | TRBV27
CASSGKTGTNYGYTF | TGTGCCAGCAGCGGAAAGACCGGTACTAACTATGGCTACACCTTC | TRBJ1-2 | . | . | TRBV11-1
CASSHDPSSYNEQFF | TGTGCCAGCAGCCACGACCCTAGCTCCTACAATGAGCAGTTCTTC | TRBJ2-1 | . | . | TRBV7-2
CASSKGLYQETQYF | TGCGCCAGCAGCAAGGGCCTGTACCAAGAGACCCAGTACTTC | TRBJ2-5 | . | . | TRBV4-1
CAIRDRGNTEAFF | TGTGCCATCAGGGACAGGGGGAACACTGAAGCTTTCTTT | TRBJ1-1 | . | TRBD1 | TRBV10-3
CATRSGRANEQFF | TGTGCCACGAGGAGCGGGAGGGCCAATGAGCAGTTCTTC | TRBJ2-1 | . | TRBD2 | TRBV15
CASSLLGGKREETQYF | TGTGCCAGCAGCTTGTTGGGGGGCAAGCGGGAAGAGACCCAGTACTTC | TRBJ2-5 | . | . | TRBV5-4
CASSPLGTNFHGYTF | TGTGCCAGCAGTCCCCTAGGGACCAACTTTCATGGCTACACCTTC | TRBJ1-2 | . | . | TRBV25-1
CASSLNSYVGGELFF | TGTGCCAGCAGCTTAAATTCCTACGTAGGTGGGGAGCTGTTTTTT | TRBJ2-2 | . | . | TRBV7-9